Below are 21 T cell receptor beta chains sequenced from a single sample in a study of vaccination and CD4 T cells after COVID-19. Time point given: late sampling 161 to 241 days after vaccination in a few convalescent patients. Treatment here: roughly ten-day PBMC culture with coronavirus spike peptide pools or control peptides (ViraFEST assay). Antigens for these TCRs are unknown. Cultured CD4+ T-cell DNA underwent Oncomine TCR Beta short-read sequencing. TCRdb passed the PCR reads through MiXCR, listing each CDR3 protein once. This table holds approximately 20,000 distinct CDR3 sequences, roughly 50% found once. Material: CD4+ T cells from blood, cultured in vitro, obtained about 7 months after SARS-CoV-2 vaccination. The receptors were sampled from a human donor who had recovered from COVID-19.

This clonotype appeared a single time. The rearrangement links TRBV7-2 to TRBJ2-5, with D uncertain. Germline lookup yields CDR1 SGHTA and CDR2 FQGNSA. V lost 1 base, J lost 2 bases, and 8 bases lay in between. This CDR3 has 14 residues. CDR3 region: CASSLVEAQETQYF. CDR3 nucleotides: TGTGCCAGCAGCTTAGTGGAAGCACAAGAGACCCAGTACTTC. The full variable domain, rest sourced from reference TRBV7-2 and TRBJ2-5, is GAGVSQSPSNKVTEKGKDVELRCDPISGHTALYWYRQSLGQGLEFLIYFQGNSAPDKSGLPSDRFSAERTGGSVSTLTIQRTQQEDSAVYLCASSLVEAQETQYFGPGTRLLVL.

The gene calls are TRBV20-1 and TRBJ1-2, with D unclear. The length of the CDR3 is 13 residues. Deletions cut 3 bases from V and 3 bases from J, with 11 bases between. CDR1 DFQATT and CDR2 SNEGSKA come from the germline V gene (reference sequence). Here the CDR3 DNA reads TGCAGTGCTAGTTCGGGGAGGGACTATGGCTACACCTTC. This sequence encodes CSASSGRDYGYTF.

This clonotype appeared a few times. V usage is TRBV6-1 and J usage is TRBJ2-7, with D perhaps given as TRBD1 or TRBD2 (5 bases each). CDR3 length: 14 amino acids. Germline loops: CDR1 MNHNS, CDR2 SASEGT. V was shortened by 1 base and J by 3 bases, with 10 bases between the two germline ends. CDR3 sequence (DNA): TGTGCCAGCAGTGAAGACGGGGACCACTACGAGCAGTACTTC. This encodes CASSEDGDHYEQYF.

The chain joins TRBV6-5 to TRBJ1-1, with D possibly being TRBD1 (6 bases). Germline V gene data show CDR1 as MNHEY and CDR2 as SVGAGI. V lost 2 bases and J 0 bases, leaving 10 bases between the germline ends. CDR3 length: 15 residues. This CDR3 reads CASSYLRDMNTEAFF. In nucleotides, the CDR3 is TGTGCCAGCAGTTACCTCCGGGACATGAACACTGAAGCTTTCTTT.

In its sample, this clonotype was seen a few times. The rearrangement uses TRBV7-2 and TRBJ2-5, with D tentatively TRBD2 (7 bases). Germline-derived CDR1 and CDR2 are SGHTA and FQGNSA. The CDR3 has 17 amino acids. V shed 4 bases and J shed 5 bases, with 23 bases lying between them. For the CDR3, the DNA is TGTGCCAGCAGCTCGCTGAAGTTGGCGGGGGCGGGGGAGACCCAGTACTTC. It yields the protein CASSSLKLAGAGETQYF. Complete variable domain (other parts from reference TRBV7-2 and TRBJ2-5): GAGVSQSPSNKVTEKGKDVELRCDPISGHTALYWYRQSLGQGLEFLIYFQGNSAPDKSGLPSDRFSAERTGGSVSTLTIQRTQQEDSAVYLCASSSLKLAGAGETQYFGPGTRLLVL.

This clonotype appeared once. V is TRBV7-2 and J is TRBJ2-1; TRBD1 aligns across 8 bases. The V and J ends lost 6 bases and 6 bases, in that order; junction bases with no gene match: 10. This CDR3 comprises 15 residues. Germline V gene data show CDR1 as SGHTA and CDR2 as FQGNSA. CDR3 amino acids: CASRADRQGSNEQFF. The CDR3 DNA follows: TGTGCCAGCAGGGCCGACCGACAGGGGAGCAATGAGCAGTTCTTC. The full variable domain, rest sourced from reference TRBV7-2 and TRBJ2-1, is GAGVSQSPSNKVTEKGKDVELRCDPISGHTALYWYRQSLGQGLEFLIYFQGNSAPDKSGLPSDRFSAERTGGSVSTLTIQRTQQEDSAVYLCASRADRQGSNEQFFGPGTRLTVL.

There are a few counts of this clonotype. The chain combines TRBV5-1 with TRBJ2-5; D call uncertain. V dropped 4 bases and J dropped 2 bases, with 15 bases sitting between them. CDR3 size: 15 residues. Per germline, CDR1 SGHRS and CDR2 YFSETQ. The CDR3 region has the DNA TGCGCCAGCAGCATCCGGGCGCCAGCTCAAGAGACCCAGTACTTC. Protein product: CASSIRAPAQETQYF.

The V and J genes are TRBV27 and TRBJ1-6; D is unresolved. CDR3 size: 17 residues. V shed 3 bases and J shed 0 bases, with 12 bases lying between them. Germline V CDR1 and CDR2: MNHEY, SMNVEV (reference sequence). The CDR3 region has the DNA TGTGCCAGCAGTTTTGGTCAAGAGAGCTCCTATAATTCACCCCTCCACTTT. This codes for CASSFGQESSYNSPLHF.

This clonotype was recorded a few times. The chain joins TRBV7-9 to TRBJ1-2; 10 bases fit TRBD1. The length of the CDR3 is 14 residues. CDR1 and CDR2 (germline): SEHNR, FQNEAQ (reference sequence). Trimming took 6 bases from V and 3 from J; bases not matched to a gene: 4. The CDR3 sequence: CASSRGQGYYGYTF. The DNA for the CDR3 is TGTGCCAGCAGTAGGGGACAGGGGTACTATGGCTACACCTTC.

The CDR3 sequence is CASSLMRGETQYF. The CDR3 DNA follows: TGTGCCAGCAGCTTAATGCGAGGAGAGACCCAGTACTTC. The chain couples TRBV7-3 to TRBJ2-5; D not resolved. Trimming took 1 base from V and 4 from J, leaving 7 bases between them. Germline V lookup: CDR1 SGHTA, CDR2 FQGTGA. The CDR3 totals 13 residues.

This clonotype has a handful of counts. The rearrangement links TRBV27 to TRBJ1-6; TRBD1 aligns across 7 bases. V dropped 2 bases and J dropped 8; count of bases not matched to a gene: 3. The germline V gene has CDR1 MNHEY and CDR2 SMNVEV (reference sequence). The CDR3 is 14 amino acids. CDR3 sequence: CASSLEGTDSPLHF. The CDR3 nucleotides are TGTGCCAGCAGTTTAGAAGGGACAGATTCACCCCTCCACTTT.

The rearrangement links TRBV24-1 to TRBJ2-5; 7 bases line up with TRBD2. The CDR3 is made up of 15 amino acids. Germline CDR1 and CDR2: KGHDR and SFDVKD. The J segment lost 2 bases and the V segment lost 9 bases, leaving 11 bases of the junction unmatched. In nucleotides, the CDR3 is TGTGCCACCTCCGCCAGCGGGGTCGGGCAAGAGACCCAGTACTTC. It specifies CATSASGVGQETQYF.

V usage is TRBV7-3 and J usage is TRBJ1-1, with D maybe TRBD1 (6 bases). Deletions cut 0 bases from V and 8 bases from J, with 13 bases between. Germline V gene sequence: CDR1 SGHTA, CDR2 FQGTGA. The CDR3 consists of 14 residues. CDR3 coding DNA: TGTGCCAGCAGCTTAACGCCGGGACACTCCGAAGCTTTCTTT. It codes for CASSLTPGHSEAFF.

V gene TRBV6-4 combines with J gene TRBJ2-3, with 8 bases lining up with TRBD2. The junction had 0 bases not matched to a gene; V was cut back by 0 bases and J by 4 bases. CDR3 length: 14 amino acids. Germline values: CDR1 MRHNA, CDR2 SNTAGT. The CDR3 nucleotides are TGTGCCAGCAGTGACTCCGGGGGGGCAGATACGCAGTATTTT. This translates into CASSDSGGADTQYF.

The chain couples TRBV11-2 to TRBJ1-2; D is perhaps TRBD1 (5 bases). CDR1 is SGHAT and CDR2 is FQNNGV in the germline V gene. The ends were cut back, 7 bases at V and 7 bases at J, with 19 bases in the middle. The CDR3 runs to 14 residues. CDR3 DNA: TGTGCCAGCACCAGACTGCGAGGGGCAGGTGGCTACACCTTC. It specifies CASTRLRGAGGYTF.

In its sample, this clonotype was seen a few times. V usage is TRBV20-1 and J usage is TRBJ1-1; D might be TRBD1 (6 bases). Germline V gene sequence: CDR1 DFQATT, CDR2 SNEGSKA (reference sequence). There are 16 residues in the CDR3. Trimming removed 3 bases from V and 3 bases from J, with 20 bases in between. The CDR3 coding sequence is TGCAGTGCTAGCGCCAGGGGCTACACTGGGCACACTGAAGCTTTCTTT. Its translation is CSASARGYTGHTEAFF.

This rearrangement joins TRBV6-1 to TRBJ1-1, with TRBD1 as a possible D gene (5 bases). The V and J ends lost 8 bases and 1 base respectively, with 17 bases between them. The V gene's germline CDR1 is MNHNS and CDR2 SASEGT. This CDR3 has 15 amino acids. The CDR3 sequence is CASERLGQGNTEAFF. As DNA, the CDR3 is TGTGCCAGCGAGCGGTTAGGGCAGGGGAACACTGAAGCTTTCTTT.

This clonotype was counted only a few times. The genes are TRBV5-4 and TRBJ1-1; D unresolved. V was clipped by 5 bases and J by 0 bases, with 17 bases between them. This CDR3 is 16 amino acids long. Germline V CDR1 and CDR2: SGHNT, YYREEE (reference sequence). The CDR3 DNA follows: TGTGCCAGCAGTCATCTTCAAGCGGGGATGAACACTGAAGCTTTCTTT. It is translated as CASSHLQAGMNTEAFF. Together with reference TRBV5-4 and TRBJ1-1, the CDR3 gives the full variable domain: ETGVTQSPTHLIKTRGQQVTLRCSSQSGHNTVSWYQQALGQGPQFIFQYYREEENGRGNFPPRFSGLQFPNYSSELNVNALELDDSALYLCASSHLQAGMNTEAFFGQGTRLTVV.

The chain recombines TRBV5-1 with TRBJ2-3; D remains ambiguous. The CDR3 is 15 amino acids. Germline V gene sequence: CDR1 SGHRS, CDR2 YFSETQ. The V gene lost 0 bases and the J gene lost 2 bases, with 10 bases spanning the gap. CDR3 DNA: TGCGCCAGCAGCTTGGCCTACTCGGCCACAGATACGCAGTATTTT. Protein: CASSLAYSATDTQYF.

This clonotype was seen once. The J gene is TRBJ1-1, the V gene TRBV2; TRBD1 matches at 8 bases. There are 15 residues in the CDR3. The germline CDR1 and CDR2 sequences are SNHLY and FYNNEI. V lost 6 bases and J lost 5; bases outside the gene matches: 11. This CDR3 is CASSGQGVSKTEAFF. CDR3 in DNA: TGTGCCAGCAGCGGACAGGGCGTTAGTAAGACTGAAGCTTTCTTT. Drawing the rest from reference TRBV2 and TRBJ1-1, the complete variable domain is EPEVTQTPSHQVTQMGQEVILRCVPISNHLYFYWYRQILGQKVEFLVSFYNNEISEKSEIFDDQFSVERPDGSNFTLKIRSTKLEDSAMYFCASSGQGVSKTEAFFGQGTRLTVV.

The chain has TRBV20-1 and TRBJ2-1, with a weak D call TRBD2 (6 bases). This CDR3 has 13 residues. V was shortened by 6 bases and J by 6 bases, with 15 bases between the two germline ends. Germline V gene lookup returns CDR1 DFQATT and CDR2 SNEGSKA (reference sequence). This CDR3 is CSARTGVGNEQFF. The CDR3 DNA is TGCAGTGCACGGACGGGAGTTGGCAATGAGCAGTTCTTC.